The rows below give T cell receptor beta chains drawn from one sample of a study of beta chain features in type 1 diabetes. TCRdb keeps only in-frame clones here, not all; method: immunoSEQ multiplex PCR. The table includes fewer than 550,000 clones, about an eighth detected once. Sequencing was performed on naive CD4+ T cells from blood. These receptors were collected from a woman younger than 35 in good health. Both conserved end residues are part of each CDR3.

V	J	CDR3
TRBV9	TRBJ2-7	CASSGDSGRYSYEQYF
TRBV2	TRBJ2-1	CASSVRGAYNEQFF
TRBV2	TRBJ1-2	CASSDGQGDYGYTF
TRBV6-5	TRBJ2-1	CASSYQRHRTDEQFF
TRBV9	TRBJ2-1	CASSVFHSRTPEQFF
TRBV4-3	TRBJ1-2	CASSQDRGVYGYTF
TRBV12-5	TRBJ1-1	CASANDREGAFF
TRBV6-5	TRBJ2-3	CASSSGGAGADTQYF
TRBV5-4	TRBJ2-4	CASSPGTQGSSEYF
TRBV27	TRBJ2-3	CASSALGLGAVDTQYF
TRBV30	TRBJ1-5	CAFQWGGEQPQHF
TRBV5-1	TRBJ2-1	CASSFRTSGINNEQFF
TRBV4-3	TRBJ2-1	CASSQDRVSGSFPYNEQFF
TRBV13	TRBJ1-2	CASRRTGGPYGYTF
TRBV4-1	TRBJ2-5	CASSQRWGPTGRYQETQYF
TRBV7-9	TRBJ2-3	CASSLFVTSEGDTQYF
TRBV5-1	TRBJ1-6	CASSPEGGLDNSPLHF
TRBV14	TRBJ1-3	CASSQSPNTIYF
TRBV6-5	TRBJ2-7	CASSLNSYEQYF
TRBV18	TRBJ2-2	CASSSTGELFF
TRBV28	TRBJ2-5	CASSLSGQGRQTQYF
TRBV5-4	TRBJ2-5	CASSFGWSQETQYF
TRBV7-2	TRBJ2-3	CASSLERGGRDTQYF
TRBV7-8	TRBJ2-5	CASSLVQVQETQYF
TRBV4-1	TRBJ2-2	CASSHQRVRGSPGELFF
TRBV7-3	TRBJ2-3	CASSPGLLTDTQYF
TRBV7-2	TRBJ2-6	CASSLMQGSGANVLTF
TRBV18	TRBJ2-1	CASSPRGFGNEQFF
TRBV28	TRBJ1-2	CASSSRDRPNYGYTF
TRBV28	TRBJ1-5	CASSYARRDSLNQPQHF
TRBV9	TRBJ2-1	CASSPRLRESDEQFF
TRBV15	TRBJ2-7	CATSKQGIGSYEQYF
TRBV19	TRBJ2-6	CASILQGPGANVLTF
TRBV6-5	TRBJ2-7	CASSKAGTGREQYF
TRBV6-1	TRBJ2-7	CASSERGGEQYF
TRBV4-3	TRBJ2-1	CASSQLLAYNEQFF
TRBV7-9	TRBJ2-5	CASSFPRVAGSPGETQYF
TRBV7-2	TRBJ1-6	CASSPQSSYNSPLHF
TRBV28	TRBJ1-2	CASSTAYGYTF
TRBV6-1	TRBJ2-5	CAAGIGRSPQETQYF
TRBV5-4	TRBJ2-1	CASSGQSSYNEQFF